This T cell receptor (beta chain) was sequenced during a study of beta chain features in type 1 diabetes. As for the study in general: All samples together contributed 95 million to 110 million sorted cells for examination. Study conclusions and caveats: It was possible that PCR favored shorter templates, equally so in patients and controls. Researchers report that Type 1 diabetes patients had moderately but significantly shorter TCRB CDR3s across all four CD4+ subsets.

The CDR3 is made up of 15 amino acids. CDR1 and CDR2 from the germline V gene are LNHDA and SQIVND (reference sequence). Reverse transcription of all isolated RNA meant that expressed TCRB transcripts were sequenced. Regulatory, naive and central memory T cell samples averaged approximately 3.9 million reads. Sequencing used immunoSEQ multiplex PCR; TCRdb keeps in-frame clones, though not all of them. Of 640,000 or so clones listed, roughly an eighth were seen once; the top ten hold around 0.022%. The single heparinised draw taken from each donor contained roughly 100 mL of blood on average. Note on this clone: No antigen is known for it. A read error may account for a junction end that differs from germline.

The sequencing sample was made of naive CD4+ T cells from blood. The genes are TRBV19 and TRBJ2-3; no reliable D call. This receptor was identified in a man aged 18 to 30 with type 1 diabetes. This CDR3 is CATSPWQDRTYTQYF. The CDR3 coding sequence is TGTGCCACCTCGCCGTGGCAGGATCGCACATATACGCAGTATTTT.